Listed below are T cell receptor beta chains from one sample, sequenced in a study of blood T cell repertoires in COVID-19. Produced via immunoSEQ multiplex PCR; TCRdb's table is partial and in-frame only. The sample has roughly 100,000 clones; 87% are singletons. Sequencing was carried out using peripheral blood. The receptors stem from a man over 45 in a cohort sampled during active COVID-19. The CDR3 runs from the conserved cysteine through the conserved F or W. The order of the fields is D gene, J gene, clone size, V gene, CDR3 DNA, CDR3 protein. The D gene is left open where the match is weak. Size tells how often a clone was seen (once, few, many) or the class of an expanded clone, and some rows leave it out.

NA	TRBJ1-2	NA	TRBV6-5	TGTGCCAGCAGCCCCCTGGAGGGTGGTAGGTTTGGCTACACCTTC	CASSPLEGGRFGYTF
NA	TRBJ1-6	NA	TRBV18	TGTGCCAGCTCACCTATAGACAGGCCGAATTCACCCCTCCACTTT	CASSPIDRPNSPLHF
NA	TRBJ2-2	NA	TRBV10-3	TGTGCCGTGCGGGGGCAGGGGCTGACCGGGGAGCTGTTTTTT	CAVRGQGLTGELFF
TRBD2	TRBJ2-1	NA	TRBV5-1	TGCGCCAGCAGCTTGATTCTAGCGGGGGCCTATGAGCAGTTCTTC	CASSLILAGAYEQFF
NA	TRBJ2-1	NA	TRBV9	TGTGCCAGCAGCCTTATCCCGGGTGAGCAGTTCTTC	CASSLIPGEQFF
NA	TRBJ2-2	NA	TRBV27	TGTGCCAGCAGCACCATTTACCCATTGGAGGGACTTAACACCGGGGAGCTGTTTTTT	CASSTIYPLEGLNTGELFF
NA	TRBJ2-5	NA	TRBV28	TGTGCCAGCAGTTTATCAGCGGGCCAAGAGACCCAGTACTTC	CASSLSAGQETQYF
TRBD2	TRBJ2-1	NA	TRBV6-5	TGTGCCAGCAACCCCATAGCGGGGAGGAATGAGCAGTTCTTC	CASNPIAGRNEQFF
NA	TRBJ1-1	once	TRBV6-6	TGTGCCAGCAATATGCCCGGGACTGTGAACACTGAAGCTTTCTTT	CASNMPGTVNTEAFF
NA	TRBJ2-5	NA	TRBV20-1	TGCAGTGCTAGTAGTTGGGGACAAGGGCTTGAGACCCAGTACTTC	CSASSWGQGLETQYF
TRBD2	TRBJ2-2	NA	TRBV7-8	TGTGCCAGCTTGGGACTAGCGGCGAACACCGGGGAGCTGTTTTTT	CASLGLAANTGELFF
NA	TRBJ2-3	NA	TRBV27	TGTGCCAGCAGTTTATCCCTCGGGGATACGCAGTATTTT	CASSLSLGDTQYF
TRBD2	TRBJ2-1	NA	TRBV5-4	TGTGCCAGCAGCTCGCGGGGGAACAATGAGCAGTTCTTC	CASSSRGNNEQFF
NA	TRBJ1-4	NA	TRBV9	TGTGCCAGCAGCGTAGCTTGGGGGGGAAATGAAAAACTGTTTTTT	CASSVAWGGNEKLFF
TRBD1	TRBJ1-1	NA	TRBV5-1	TGCGCCAGCAGCACGGGGACAGGCCATGCGGGAGCTTTCTTT	CASSTGTGHAGAFF
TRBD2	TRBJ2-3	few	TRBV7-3	TGTGCCAGCAGCCTGGGACTAGCGGGGGCAGATACGCAGTATTTT	CASSLGLAGADTQYF
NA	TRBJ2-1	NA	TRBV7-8	TGTGCCAGCAGCTTATCCCCGGGGTTCGGGACACTTGGGCATGAGCAGTTCTTC	CASSLSPGFGTLGHEQFF
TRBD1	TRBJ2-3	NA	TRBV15	TGTGCCACCAGCAGAGATAGGGCGTCCGGGACAGGGATTTTAGATACGCAGTATTTT	CATSRDRASGTGILDTQYF
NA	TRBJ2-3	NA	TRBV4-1	TGCGCCAGCAGCCAACCTACCGTTGGTTTAGATACGCAGTATTTT	CASSQPTVGLDTQYF
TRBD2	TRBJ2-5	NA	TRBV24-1	TGTGCCACCAGTGAGCTTCGCGGGGGGGCAGAGACCCAGTACTTC	CATSELRGGAETQYF
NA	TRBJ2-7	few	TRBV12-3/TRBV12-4	TGTGCCAGCAGGGTCCAATCAGGGAAAGAGTACTTC	CASRVQSGKEYF
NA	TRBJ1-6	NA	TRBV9	TGTGCCAGCAGCGCCAGCTCCTATAATTCACCCCTCCACTTT	CASSASSYNSPLHF
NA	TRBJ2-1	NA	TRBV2	TGTGCCAGCAGAGTCCTCCCAGGGCAACGGTTCTTC	CASRVLPGQRFF
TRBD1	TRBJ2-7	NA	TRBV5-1	TGCGCCAGCAGCTTGGAATCCGGGACAGGGCACTACGAGCAGTACTTC	CASSLESGTGHYEQYF
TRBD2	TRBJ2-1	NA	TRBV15	TGTGCCACCAGCCCAAGACTAGCGGGGGGCAATGAGCAGTTCTTC	CATSPRLAGGNEQFF
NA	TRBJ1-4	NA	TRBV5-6	TGTGCCAGCAGCCCCTGGTTGCGGGTTGAAAAACTGTTTTTT	CASSPWLRVEKLFF
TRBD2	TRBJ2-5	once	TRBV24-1	TGTGCCACCAGTGATTTCAGCGGGAGAGAGACCCAGTACTTC	CATSDFSGRETQYF
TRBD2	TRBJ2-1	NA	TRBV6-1	TGTGCCAGCAGTGATTGGGGACTAGCAGTCAATGAGCAGTTCTTC	CASSDWGLAVNEQFF
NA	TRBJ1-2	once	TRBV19	TGTGCCAGTAGCATCTTGGCCAACTATGGCTACACCTTC	CASSILANYGYTF
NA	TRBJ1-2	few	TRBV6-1	TGTGCCAGCCGTGACAGGATAAACTATGGCTACACCTTC	CASRDRINYGYTF
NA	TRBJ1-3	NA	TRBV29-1	TGCAGCGTTGAAGCCCCGGGCTCTGGAAACACCATATATTTT	CSVEAPGSGNTIYF
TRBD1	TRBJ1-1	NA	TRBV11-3	TGTGCCAGCAGCTTCGGTTGGGACAGGGGGCGAAGTGAAGCTTTCTTT	CASSFGWDRGRSEAFF
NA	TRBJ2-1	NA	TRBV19	TGTGCCAGTAGTGATAGACTCAATGAGCAGTTCTTC	CASSDRLNEQFF
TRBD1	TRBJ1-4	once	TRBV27	TGTGCCAGCAGTCCGAACCGGGACAGGGGGCGTGGTGAAAAACTGTTTTTT	CASSPNRDRGRGEKLFF
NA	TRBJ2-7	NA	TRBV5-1	TGCGCCAGCAGCTTGAACAGGGACTACGAGCAGTACTTC	CASSLNRDYEQYF
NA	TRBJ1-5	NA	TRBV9	TGTGCCAGCAGCGCGGGTTGGGGCCCGGCCTATAGCAATCAGCCCCAGCATTTT	CASSAGWGPAYSNQPQHF